The 4 T cell receptor beta chains below were found in one sample sequenced in a study of identifying expanded T cells in peripheral blood. Data came from immunoSEQ multiplex PCR; TCRdb stores just in-frame clones and leaves some out. The sample consists of around 63,000 clones, around 87% of them appearing once. Sample: blood. These receptors all stem from a person aged 18 to 75 in good health.

The gene calls are TRBV6-1 and TRBJ1-1, with 7 bases that match TRBD1. The CDR3 sequence is 15 residues long. Germline V gives CDR1 MNHNS, CDR2 SASEGT. V lost 4 bases to trimming and J lost 3 bases; unmatched junction nucleotides: 8. The CDR3, as DNA: TGTGCCAGCAGTGTAACCACCACAGGGGACACTGAAGCTTTCTTT. Amino acids: CASSVTTTGDTEAFF.

The gene calls are TRBV6-1 and TRBJ1-1, with D perhaps TRBD1 (6 bases). The CDR3 contains 15 residues. Germline assignment: CDR1 MNHNS and CDR2 SASEGT. V lost 2 bases and J lost 10, with 20 bases in between. CDR3 loop: CASSETPGARRGAFF. The CDR3 bases are TGTGCCAGCAGTGAAACGCCGGGGGCGAGGAGAGGAGCTTTCTTT.

V and J are TRBV6-5 and TRBJ1-2; TRBD1 aligns across 8 bases. V lost 0 bases to trimming and J lost 8 bases; unmatched junction nucleotides: 8. Germline V gives CDR1 MNHEY, CDR2 SVGAGI. The CDR3 is 15 amino acids. CDR3 loop: CASSYSRSGGFGYTF. In nucleotides, the CDR3 is TGTGCCAGCAGTTACTCGAGATCAGGGGGCTTCGGCTACACCTTC.

The gene calls are TRBV7-6 and TRBJ2-3, with 8 bases that match TRBD2. Germline assignment: CDR1 SGHVS and CDR2 FNYEAQ. This CDR3 has 17 amino acids. The ends lost 5 bases at V and 4 bases at J; junction bases unmatched: 14. For the CDR3, the DNA is TGTGCCAGCAGCAGCTTAGGCACTAGCGGAGGGGCAGATACGCAGTATTTT. It translates to CASSSLGTSGGADTQYF.